This T cell receptor beta chain derives from a study of CD8+ T cells in alopecia areata. The V gene's germline CDR1 is MNHEY and CDR2 SMNVEV (reference sequence). The CDR3 is 14 amino acids. J gave up 7 bases and V 2 bases, and 5 bases lay outside the gene matches. Sequencing relied on a cDNA template that was reverse transcribed from extracted RNA. Measured with immunoSEQ multiplex PCR; TCRdb has only the in-frame clones, and not every one. The sample consists of around 65,000 clones, about half of them appearing once. This material consisted of CD8+ T cells sorted from blood, taken at week 0. The rearrangement uses TRBV27 and TRBJ2-1; 7 bases match TRBD1. The sequence was obtained from a human donor with alopecia areata. CDR3 protein: CASSLDRAMNEQFF. The CDR3 DNA follows: TGTGCCAGCAGTTTAGACAGGGCCATGAATGAGCAGTTCTTC.